This TCR beta chain emerged from a study of OX40 agonist ivuxolimab in advanced cancers. The CDR3 spans 14 residues. Germline V CDR1 and CDR2: SQVTM, ANQGSEA. V gave up 2 bases and J gave up 4 bases, with 14 bases separating them. Data came from immunoSEQ multiplex PCR; TCRdb stores just in-frame clones and leaves some out. The sample contains about 82,000 clones, about nine tenths of which appear only once. The sequencing used CD4+ or CD8+ T cells sorted from blood, collected in a trial of the OX40 agonist ivuxolimab. The rearrangement links TRBV29-1 to TRBJ2-5, with D perhaps TRBD2 (6 bases). The sequence derives from an adult with an advanced solid tumor such as melanoma, head and neck, liver or kidney cancer. The CDR3 region has the DNA TGCAGCGTTGAACAGGGACTTTCCGGAGAGACCCAGTACTTC. The encoded protein is CSVEQGLSGETQYF.